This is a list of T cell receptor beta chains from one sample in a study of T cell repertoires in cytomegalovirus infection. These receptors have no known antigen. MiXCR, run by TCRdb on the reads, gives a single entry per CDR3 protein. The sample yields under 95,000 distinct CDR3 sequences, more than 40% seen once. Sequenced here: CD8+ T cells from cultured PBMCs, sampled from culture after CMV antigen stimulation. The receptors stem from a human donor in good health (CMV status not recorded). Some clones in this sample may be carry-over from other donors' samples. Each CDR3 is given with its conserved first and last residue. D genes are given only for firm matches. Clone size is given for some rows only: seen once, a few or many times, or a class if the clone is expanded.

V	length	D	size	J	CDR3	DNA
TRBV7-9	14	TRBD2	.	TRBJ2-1	CASSDSGGASEQFF	TGTGCCAGCAGCGATAGCGGGGGGGCAAGTGAGCAGTTCTTC
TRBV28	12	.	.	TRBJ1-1	CASRPRGAEAFF	TGTGCCAGCCGACCCCGAGGCGCTGAAGCTTTCTTT
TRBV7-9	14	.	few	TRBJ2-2	CASTRPRNTGELFF	TGTGCCAGCACCCGGCCTAGGAACACCGGGGAGCTGTTTTTT
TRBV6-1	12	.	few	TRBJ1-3	CASSDEGNTIYF	TGTGCCAGCAGTGATGAGGGAAACACCATATATTTT
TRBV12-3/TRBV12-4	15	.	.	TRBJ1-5	CASSPDSYSNQPQHF	TGTGCCAGCAGTCCGGACTCTTATAGCAATCAGCCCCAGCATTTT
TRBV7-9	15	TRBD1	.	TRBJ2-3	CASSTTGASTDTQYF	TGTGCCAGCAGCACGACAGGGGCGAGCACAGATACGCAGTATTTT
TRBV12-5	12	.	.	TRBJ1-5	CASRDSNQPQHF	TGTGCTAGCAGGGACAGCAATCAGCCCCAGCATTTT
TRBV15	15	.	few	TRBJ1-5	CATSRDRVLMEPQHF	TGTGCCACCAGCAGAGACAGGGTGCTTATGGAGCCCCAGCATTTT
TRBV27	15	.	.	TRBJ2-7	CASSLSPGQDYEQYF	TGTGCCAGCAGTTTATCTCCGGGACAAGATTACGAGCAGTACTTC
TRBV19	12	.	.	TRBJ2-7	CASSIGTYEQYF	TGTGCCAGTAGTATAGGTACCTACGAGCAGTACTTC
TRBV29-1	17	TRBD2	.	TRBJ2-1	CSVPRIAGGLSYNEQFF	TGCAGCGTTCCGAGGATAGCGGGGGGGCTGTCCTACAATGAGCAGTTCTTC
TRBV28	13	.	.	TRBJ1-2	CASSLRGGYGYTF	TGTGCCAGCAGTTTACGCGGCGGCTATGGCTACACCTTC
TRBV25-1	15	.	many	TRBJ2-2	CASSVGAGDTGELFF	TGTGCCAGCAGTGTCGGGGCAGGGGACACCGGGGAGCTGTTTTTT
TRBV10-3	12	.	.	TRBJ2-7	CAISESVYEQYF	TGTGCCATCAGTGAGTCCGTTTACGAGCAGTACTTC
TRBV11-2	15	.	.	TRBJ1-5	CASSLSASSNQPQHF	TGTGCCAGCAGCTTATCGGCCAGTAGCAATCAGCCCCAGCATTTT
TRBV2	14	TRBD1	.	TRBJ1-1	CASTQTGGYTEAFF	TGTGCCAGCACCCAGACAGGGGGGTACACTGAAGCTTTCTTT
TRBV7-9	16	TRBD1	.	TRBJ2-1	CASSFAGTGRDNEQFF	TGTGCCAGCAGCTTTGCCGGGACAGGGCGGGATAATGAGCAGTTCTTC
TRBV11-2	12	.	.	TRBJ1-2	CASRSSNYGYTF	TGTGCCAGCAGGTCATCTAACTATGGCTACACCTTC
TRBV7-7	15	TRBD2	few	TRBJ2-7	CASSSGLAGVYEQYF	TGTGCTAGCAGCTCGGGACTAGCGGGAGTTTACGAGCAGTACTTC
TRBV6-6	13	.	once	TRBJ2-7	CASRVGQNYEQYF	TGTGCCAGCAGGGTCGGACAGAACTACGAGCAGTACTTC
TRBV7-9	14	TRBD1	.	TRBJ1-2	CASSLPTGSYGYTF	TGTGCCAGCAGCTTACCGACAGGGTCCTATGGCTACACCTTC
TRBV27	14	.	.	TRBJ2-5	CASRGSVADETQYF	TGTGCCAGCAGAGGTAGCGTCGCGGATGAGACCCAGTACTTC
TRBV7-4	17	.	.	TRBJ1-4	CASSSRQVMGTNEKLFF	TGTGCCAGCAGCTCGAGACAGGTCATGGGAACTAATGAAAAACTGTTTTTT
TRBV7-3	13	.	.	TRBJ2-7	CASSLTGADEQYF	TGTGCCAGCAGCTTAACCGGGGCGGACGAGCAGTACTTC
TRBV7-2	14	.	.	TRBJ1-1	CASSLNFPDTEAFF	TGTGCCAGCAGCTTAAACTTCCCGGACACTGAAGCTTTCTTT
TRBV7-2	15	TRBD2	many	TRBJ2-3	CASSLSSGAADTQYF	TGTGCCAGCAGCTTATCTAGCGGGGCAGCAGATACGCAGTATTTT
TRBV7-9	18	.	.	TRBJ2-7	CASSPASGLSGKTYEQYF	TGTGCCAGCAGCCCGGCCTCGGGGTTGTCGGGGAAAACCTACGAGCAGTACTTC
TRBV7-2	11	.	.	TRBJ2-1	CASSTSNEQFF	TGTGCCAGCAGCACCTCCAATGAGCAGTTCTTC
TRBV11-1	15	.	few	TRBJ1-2	CASSLDTGFEDGYTF	TGTGCCAGCAGCTTAGACACAGGGTTTGAGGATGGCTACACCTTC